This TCR beta chain was captured in a study of Graves' ophthalmopathy and Graves' hyperthyroidism. The CDR3 spans 12 amino acids, including both terminal residues. The count of this clonotype is one. No antigen is known for it. The final CDR3 position lacks the conserved phenylalanine or tryptophan, pointing to a likely read error. The limits of the CDR3 on the DNA are not certain, so only TCRdb's listed CDR3 is given. Researchers took RNA transcripts and amplified TCR beta CDR3 regions from them. HTBI primers served in a first-round RT-PCR, which a second-round multiplex PCR followed. In TCRdb, the multiplex PCR reads were re-called with MiXCR into one record per CDR3 protein. The table includes over a million distinct CDR3 sequences, approximately 35% detected once. Ages of hyperthyroidism patients ran from 18 to 65, and their diagnoses were new, under 2 months' duration. In this cohort, patients with other autoimmune diseases, uncontrolled infections, pregnancy or lactation were excluded. Patients were diagnosed from clinical symptoms, serum thyroxine, TRAb, thyroid ultrasound and orbital computed tomography.

Study-wide results and limits: Stable hyperthyroidism and ophthalmopathy were told apart by a 13-signature model, which achieved roughly 90% sensitivity and roughly 80% specificity.

This TCR came from an adult man with Graves' hyperthyroidism. The source material was peripheral blood or thyroid tissue (not recorded which). The chain is built from TRBV12-3 or TRBV12-4 and TRBJ2-5; TRBD1, as called in the table, went unchecked against the DNA. CDR3 amino acids: CASRPGGDSRVT.